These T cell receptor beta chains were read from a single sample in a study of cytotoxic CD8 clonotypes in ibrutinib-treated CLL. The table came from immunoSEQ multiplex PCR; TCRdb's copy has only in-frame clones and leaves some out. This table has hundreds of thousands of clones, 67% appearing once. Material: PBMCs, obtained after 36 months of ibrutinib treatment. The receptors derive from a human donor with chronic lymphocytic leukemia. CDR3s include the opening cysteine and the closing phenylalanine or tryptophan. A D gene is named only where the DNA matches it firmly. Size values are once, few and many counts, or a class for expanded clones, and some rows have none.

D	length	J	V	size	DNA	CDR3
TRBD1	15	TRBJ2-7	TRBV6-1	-	TGTGCCAGCAGTCTAGGGGACAGGCGGTTCTACGAGCAGTACTTC	CASSLGDRRFYEQYF
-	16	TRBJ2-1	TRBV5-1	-	TGCGCCAGCAGCTTGGAGAGGATGAACTTGGGGGATGAGCAGTTCTTC	CASSLERMNLGDEQFF
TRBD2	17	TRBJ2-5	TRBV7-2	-	TGTGCCAGCGTCGATACTAGCGGGACGTACGATCTTGGGACCCAGTACTTC	CASVDTSGTYDLGTQYF
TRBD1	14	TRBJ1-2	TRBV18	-	TGTGCCAGCTCACCTGCGACAGGGGTCTATGGCTACACCTTC	CASSPATGVYGYTF
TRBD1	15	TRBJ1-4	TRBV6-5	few	TGTGCCAGCAGTTACGGGGCCAGGGGGAGAGAAAAACTGTTTTTT	CASSYGARGREKLFF
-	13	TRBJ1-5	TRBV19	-	TGTGCCAGTAGTTCAGGCTTTGGTCAGCCCCAGCATTTT	CASSSGFGQPQHF
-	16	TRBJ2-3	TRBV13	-	TGTGCCAGCCGGAAAGGGGGTACCCTACTCACAGATACGCAGTATTTT	CASRKGGTLLTDTQYF
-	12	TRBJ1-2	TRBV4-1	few	TGCGCCAGCAGCCCGGACGGCTATGGCTACACCTTC	CASSPDGYGYTF
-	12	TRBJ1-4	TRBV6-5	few	TGTGCCAGCAGCACGGATCAGGAAAAACTGTTTTTT	CASSTDQEKLFF
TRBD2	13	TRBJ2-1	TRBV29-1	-	TGCAGCACCTGGACTAGCAGAAACAATGAGCAGTTCTTC	CSTWTSRNNEQFF
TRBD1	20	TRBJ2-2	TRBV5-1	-	TGCGCCAGCAGCCCAGGAGCCGGGTTTCGGGACAGGAAAGAGACCGGGGAGCTGTTTTTT	CASSPGAGFRDRKETGELFF
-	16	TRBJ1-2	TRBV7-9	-	TGTGCCAGCAGCTTAGGGGTTTCCGGGTCGGCCTATGGCTACACCTTC	CASSLGVSGSAYGYTF
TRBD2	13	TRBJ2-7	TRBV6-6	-	TGTGCCAGCAGTTTGGCTAGCGGGAGCGAGCAGTACTTC	CASSLASGSEQYF
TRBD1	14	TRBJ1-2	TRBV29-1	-	TGCAGCGTTACCCGCGACAGGGAATTCTATGGCTACACCTTC	CSVTRDREFYGYTF
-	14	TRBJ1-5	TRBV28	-	TGTGCCAGCAGTTTATTGGACCTAAATCAGCCCCAGCATTTT	CASSLLDLNQPQHF
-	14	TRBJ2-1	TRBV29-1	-	TGCAGCGTTGAAGGGTTACCGGCTTACAATGAGCAGTTCTTC	CSVEGLPAYNEQFF
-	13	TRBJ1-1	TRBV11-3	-	TGTGCCAGCAGCTTAAGGGAGGGCACTGAAGCTTTCTTT	CASSLREGTEAFF
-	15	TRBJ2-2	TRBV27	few	TGTGCCAGCAGTTTAGGACGTTTGAACACCGGGGAGCTGTTTTTT	CASSLGRLNTGELFF
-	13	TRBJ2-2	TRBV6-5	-	TGTGCCAGCAGGACCCTCGGCACCGGGGAGCTGTTTTTT	CASRTLGTGELFF
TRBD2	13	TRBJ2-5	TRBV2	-	TGTGCCAGCAGTGAGGGGGGGACAGAGACCCAGTACTTC	CASSEGGTETQYF
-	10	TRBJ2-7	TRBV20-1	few	TGCAGTGCTAGAGGTCCCGTGCAGTACTTC	CSARGPVQYF
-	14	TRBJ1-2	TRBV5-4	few	TGTGCCAGCAGCTCGGACACAACTAACTATGGCTACACCTTC	CASSSDTTNYGYTF
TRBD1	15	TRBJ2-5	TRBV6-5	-	TGTGCCAGCAGTCAACCCCGGACAGGCCAAGAGACCCAGTACTTC	CASSQPRTGQETQYF
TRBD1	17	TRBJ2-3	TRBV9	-	TGTGCCAGCAGCTTACCTCGGACAGGGGTCCACACAGATACGCAGTATTTT	CASSLPRTGVHTDTQYF
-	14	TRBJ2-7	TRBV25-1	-	TGTGCCAGCGAGGGGGACACCATCTCCTACGAGCAGTACTTC	CASEGDTISYEQYF
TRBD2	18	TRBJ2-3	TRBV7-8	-	TGTGCCAGCAGCTTACTGCTAGCGGGGGGTCTCAGCACAGATACGCAGTATTTT	CASSLLLAGGLSTDTQYF
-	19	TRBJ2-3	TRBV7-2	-	TGTGCCAGCAGCCAGACAGGAACCCACACACAGATTCGCACAGATACGCAGTATTTT	CASSQTGTHTQIRTDTQYF
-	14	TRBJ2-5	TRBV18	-	TGTGCCAGCTCCCATACAAGCAACCAAGAGACCCAGTACTTC	CASSHTSNQETQYF
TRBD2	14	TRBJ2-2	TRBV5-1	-	TGCGCCAGCAGGGATAGCGGGAACGGCGGGGAGCTGTTTTTT	CASRDSGNGGELFF
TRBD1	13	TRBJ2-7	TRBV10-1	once	TGCGCCAGCCTGGGACAGGGGATGGACGAGCAGTACTTC	CASLGQGMDEQYF
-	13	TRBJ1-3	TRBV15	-	TGTGCCACCAGTTCAGGGTTTGGAAACACCATATATTTT	CATSSGFGNTIYF
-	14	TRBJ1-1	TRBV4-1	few	TGCGCCAGCAGCCAAGATAACTGGAACACTGAAGCTTTCTTT	CASSQDNWNTEAFF
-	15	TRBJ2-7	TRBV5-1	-	TGCGCCAGCAGCTTGCAGGGGACGCCCTCCTACGAGCAGTACTTC	CASSLQGTPSYEQYF
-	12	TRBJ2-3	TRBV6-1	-	TGTGCCAGCACCGTCCGGGGACACGCGCAGTATTTT	CASTVRGHAQYF
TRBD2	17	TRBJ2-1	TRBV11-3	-	TGTGCCAGCAGCCCCGGTTTTTGGGGGGGCTCCTACAATGAGCAGTTCTTC	CASSPGFWGGSYNEQFF
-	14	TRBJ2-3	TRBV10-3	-	TGTGCCATCAGTGAGGGGACGGGCACAGATACGCAGTATTTT	CAISEGTGTDTQYF
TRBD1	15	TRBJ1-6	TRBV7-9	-	TGTGCCAGCAGCTCTGGACAGGACCTCATTTCACCCCTCCACTTT	CASSSGQDLISPLHF
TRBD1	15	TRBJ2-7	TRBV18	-	TGTGCCAGCTCACCACCAGACAGGGGGTTCCACGAGCAGTACTTC	CASSPPDRGFHEQYF
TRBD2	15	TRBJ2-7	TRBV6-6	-	TGTGCCAGCAGGACCCTAGCGGGAGGAGCCTACGAGCAGTACTTC	CASRTLAGGAYEQYF
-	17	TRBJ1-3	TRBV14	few	TGTGCCAGCAGCCAAGGGTGGAGGGGCCCAAGGGCGGACACCATATATTTT	CASSQGWRGPRADTIYF
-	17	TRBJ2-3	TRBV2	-	TGTGCCAGCAGTAACATGGTAGCTAGCGAGAACACAGATACGCAGTATTTT	CASSNMVASENTDTQYF
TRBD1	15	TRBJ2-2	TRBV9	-	TGTGCCAGCAGCGTAGGACAGGGCCGAACCGGGGAGCTGTTTTTT	CASSVGQGRTGELFF
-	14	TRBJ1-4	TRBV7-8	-	TGTGCCAGCAGCTTAACGGGTTTAGGTGAAAAACTGTTTTTT	CASSLTGLGEKLFF
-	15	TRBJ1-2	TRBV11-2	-	TGTGCCAGCAGCTTCTCACTGGGAGGGGGCTATGGCTACACCTTC	CASSFSLGGGYGYTF
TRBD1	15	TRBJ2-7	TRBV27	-	TGTGCCAGCAGTTCCCCGGCAGGGGGTCTTTACGAGCAGTACTTC	CASSSPAGGLYEQYF
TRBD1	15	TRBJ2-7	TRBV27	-	TGTGCCAGCAGTTTATCGTGGGACAGGGCCTACGAGCAGTACTTC	CASSLSWDRAYEQYF
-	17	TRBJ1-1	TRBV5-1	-	TGCGCCAGCAGCGAAATACCGGGGTACGACACTGGGTCTGAAGCTTTCTTT	CASSEIPGYDTGSEAFF
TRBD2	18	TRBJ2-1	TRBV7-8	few	TGTGCCAGCAGCTTAGTTATCTATAGCGGGACCTCCTACAATGAGCAGTTCTTC	CASSLVIYSGTSYNEQFF
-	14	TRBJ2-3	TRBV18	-	TGTGCCAGCTCACGGGGGGAGGCCCCGGATACGCAGTATTTT	CASSRGEAPDTQYF
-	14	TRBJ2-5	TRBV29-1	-	TGCAGCGTTGAAGACAGGGAGGTCCGGGAGACCCAGTACTTC	CSVEDREVRETQYF
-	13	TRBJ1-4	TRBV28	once	TGTGCCAGCACGGGAGCAACTAATGAAAAACTGTTTTTT	CASTGATNEKLFF
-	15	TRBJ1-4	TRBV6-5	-	TGTGCCAGCAGTTACGATATTGCAACTAATGAAAAACTGTTTTTT	CASSYDIATNEKLFF
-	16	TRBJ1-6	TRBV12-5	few	TGTGCTAGTTCCCGGCCGGCGAGCTCCTATAATTCACCCCTCCACTTT	CASSRPASSYNSPLHF
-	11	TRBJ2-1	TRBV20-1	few	TGCAGTGCTAGCGGGAGAGCAGAGCAGTTCTTC	CSASGRAEQFF
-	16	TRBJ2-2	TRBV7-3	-	TGTGCCAGAAGCTTGGCGGTCTGGGGGAACACCGGGGAGCTGTTTTTT	CARSLAVWGNTGELFF
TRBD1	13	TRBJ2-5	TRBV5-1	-	TGCGCCAGCAGCTCCAGGGGGCTAGAGACCCAGTACTTC	CASSSRGLETQYF
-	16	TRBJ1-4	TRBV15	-	TGTGCCACCAGCAGAGATCATGCGGCAACTAATGAAAAACTGTTTTTT	CATSRDHAATNEKLFF
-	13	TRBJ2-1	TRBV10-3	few	TGTGCCACCGCAGGAGGGCGCGACAATGAGCAGTTCTTC	CATAGGRDNEQFF
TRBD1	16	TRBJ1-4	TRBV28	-	TGTGCCAGCAGCTACCCTGGACAGGGGGCCTCTGAAAAACTGTTTTTT	CASSYPGQGASEKLFF
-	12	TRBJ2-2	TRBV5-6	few	TGTGCCAGCAGACAAAGGACCGGGGAGCTGTTTTTT	CASRQRTGELFF